This T cell receptor beta chain is from a study of T-cell memory formation after mild COVID-19. Study-level information: Clustering of TCRs was largely donor specific.

Study-level points and caveats: Pre-infection memory showed some responding clones, and this suggested that cross-reactive memory joined. The SARS-CoV-2 specificity of second-wave clones reaching peak at day 37 remained unverified.

This CDR3 region has 15 residues. Germline CDR1 GTSNPN, CDR2 SVGIG (reference sequence). Deletions cut 0 bases from V and 5 bases from J, with 13 bases between. Constant-segment primers served in 5'RACE that generated TCR alpha and TCR beta cDNA libraries bearing sample barcodes and UMIs. TCRdb itself ran the 5' RACE reads through MiXCR, one entry per CDR3 protein. The data hold hundreds of thousands of distinct CDR3 sequences, with 20% to 25% observed a single time. This clonotype turned up a few times. Its antigen is still unknown. The V call is TRBV30, the J call TRBJ2-2, with D possibly being TRBD1 (5 bases). The receptor's source is a man aged 18-30 years who had mild COVID-19 (a few samples of this study predate the infection). Cell type and time point are not known. The sample comprised PBMCs or a T cell subset sorted from them (not recorded which). This chain's CDR3 is CAWSVQALGTGELFF. The CDR3 DNA reads as TGTGCCTGGAGTGTACAGGCTCTGGGGACCGGGGAGCTGTTTTTT.